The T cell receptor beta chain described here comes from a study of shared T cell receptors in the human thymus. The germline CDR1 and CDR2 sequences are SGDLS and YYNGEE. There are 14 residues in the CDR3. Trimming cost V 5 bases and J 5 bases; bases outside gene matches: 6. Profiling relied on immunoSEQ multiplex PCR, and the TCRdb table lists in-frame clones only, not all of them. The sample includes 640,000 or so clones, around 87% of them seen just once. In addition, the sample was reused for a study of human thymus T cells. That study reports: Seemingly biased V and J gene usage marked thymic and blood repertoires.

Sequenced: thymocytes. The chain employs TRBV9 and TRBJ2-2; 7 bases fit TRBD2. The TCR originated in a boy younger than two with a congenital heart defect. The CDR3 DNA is TGTGCCAGCAGGTCTAGGCGGGAGACCGGGGAGCTGTTTTTT. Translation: CASRSRRETGELFF.